This TCR beta chain appears in the sequencing data of a study of beta chain features in type 1 diabetes. Regarding the study as a whole: Insertions at VDJ junctions were less frequent in type 1 diabetes patients. These patients also deleted more nucleotides at the same junctions. Whether HLA type affects TCRB rearrangement stayed undetermined in the present work. Shorter TCRB CDR3s, moderately but significantly so, marked every one of the four CD4+ subsets in Type 1 diabetes patients. The study found that naive, central memory and Treg TCRB repertoires appeared more similar in patients than in healthy donors.

As regards this clone: Antigen: not known.

Expressed TCRB transcripts were sequenced because the entire RNA isolate underwent reverse transcription. Sequencing was performed with immunoSEQ multiplex PCR; in TCRdb, only in-frame clones are kept and a portion is missing. The sample holds 810,000 or so clones, about a sixth seen once. The CDR3 loop spans 14 amino acids. CDR1 is MNHNS and CDR2 is SASEGT in the germline V gene. V shed 7 bases and J shed 2 bases, with 12 bases lying between them. Sample: naive CD4+ T cells from blood. This TCR derives from a woman under 30 in good health. The rearrangement joins TRBV6-1 to TRBJ1-5; a possible D gene is TRBD1 (6 bases). DNA for the CDR3: TGTGCCAGCAACAGGGACTGGGGCAATCAGCCCCAGCATTTT. Residues: CASNRDWGNQPQHF.